This T cell receptor (beta chain) is from a study of T cell responses to AZD1222 COVID-19 vaccine. Produced via immunoSEQ multiplex PCR; TCRdb's table is partial and in-frame only. This sample has around 120,000 clones; approximately 85% occur once, and the top ten carry 3.5% to 5%. V lost 6 bases, J lost 4 bases, and 18 bases lay in between. There are 15 residues in the CDR3. Germline CDR1 and CDR2: MNHEY and SVGEGT. The chain joins TRBV6-2 or TRBV6-3 to TRBJ1-2; D may be TRBD1 (5 bases). This material consisted of peripheral blood, taken on day 0 of MenACWY control vaccination. The TCR sequence derives from an adult in good health. The CDR3 nucleotides are TGTGCCAGCAGCCCGTCAGGGAAAGTCGCCTATGGCTACACCTTC. It specifies CASSPSGKVAYGYTF.